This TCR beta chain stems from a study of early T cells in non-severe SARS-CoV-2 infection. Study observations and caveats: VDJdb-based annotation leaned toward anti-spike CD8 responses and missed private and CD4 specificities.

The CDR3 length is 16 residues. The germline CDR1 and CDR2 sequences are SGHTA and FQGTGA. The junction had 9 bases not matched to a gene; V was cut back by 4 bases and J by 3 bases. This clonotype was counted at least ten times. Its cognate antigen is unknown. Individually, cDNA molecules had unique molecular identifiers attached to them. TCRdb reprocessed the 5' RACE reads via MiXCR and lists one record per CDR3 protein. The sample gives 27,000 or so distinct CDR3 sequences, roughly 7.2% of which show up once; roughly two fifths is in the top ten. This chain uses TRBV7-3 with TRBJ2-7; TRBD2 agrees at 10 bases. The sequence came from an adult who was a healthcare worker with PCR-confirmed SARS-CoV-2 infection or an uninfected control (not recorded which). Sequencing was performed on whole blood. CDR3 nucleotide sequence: TGTGCCAGCAGCTCCGACCGGACTAGCGGATTCTACGAGCAGTACTTC. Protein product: CASSSDRTSGFYEQYF.